This T cell receptor (beta chain) derives from a study of human T cells and chemical hapten exposure. The sample's time point: patch test 1, 2 weeks after DPC sensitization. Treatment in this sample: therapeutic diphenylcyclopropenone sensitization with weekly scalp DPC. MiXCR, run by TCRdb on the RACE reads, gives a single entry per CDR3 protein. The table records about 83,000 distinct CDR3 sequences, approximately 8% of them present only once. This CDR3 spans 11 amino acids. Germline-derived CDR1 and CDR2 are DFQATT and SNEGSKA (reference sequence). A note on this clonotype: The junction shows a germline mismatch at one end, possibly a read error.

This rearrangement joins TRBV20-1 to TRBJ1-4; D possibly corresponds to TRBD1 (5 bases). The sequences come from whole blood, collected in connection with sensitization to the hapten diphenylcyclopropenone (DPC). This TCR derives from a woman in her 30s with alopecia areata. Some clones in this sample may be carry-over from other donors' samples. CDR3 bases: TGCAGTGCTAGTGCCGACAGCCGACAAATTTTT. Its protein product is CSASADSRQIF.